A selection of T cell receptor beta chains follows, all from one sample in a study of technical replicates of blood from a handful of donors. Clones were sequenced by immunoSEQ multiplex PCR, and TCRdb holds only the in-frame ones, with some missing. The sample lists about 82,000 clones; 96% were seen once. The sample taken for sequencing was T cells isolated from PBMCs. These receptors came from a human donor in good health. CDR3s include the opening cysteine and the closing phenylalanine or tryptophan. D genes are given only for firm matches. The size entry is marked missing in some rows and otherwise reads once, few, many or a size class.

v_call: TRBV27
clone_size: NA
j_call: TRBJ1-2
d_call: NA
cdr3_nt: TGTGCCAGCAGTTTATCGTGGGACACCAACTATGGCTACACCTTC
cdr3_aa: CASSLSWDTNYGYTF

v_call: TRBV7-2
clone_size: NA
j_call: TRBJ1-2
d_call: NA
cdr3_nt: TGTGCCAGCACAGCTTCATCGACAGTTACTAACTATGGCTACACCTTC
cdr3_aa: CASTASSTVTNYGYTF

v_call: TRBV27
clone_size: NA
j_call: TRBJ2-7
d_call: NA
cdr3_nt: TGTGCCAGCAGTTTATCGGCATCCTACGAGCAGTACTTC
cdr3_aa: CASSLSASYEQYF

v_call: TRBV6-6
clone_size: NA
j_call: TRBJ2-7
d_call: TRBD2
cdr3_nt: TGTGCCAGCAGTTATAGCGCGGGGGAAGGCTACGAGCAGTACTTC
cdr3_aa: CASSYSAGEGYEQYF

v_call: TRBV5-6
clone_size: few
j_call: TRBJ1-3
d_call: NA
cdr3_nt: TGTGCCAGCAGCTTGGACAGGGTAAACACCATATATTTT
cdr3_aa: CASSLDRVNTIYF

v_call: TRBV27
clone_size: NA
j_call: TRBJ1-1
d_call: TRBD1
cdr3_nt: TGTGCCAGCAAAAAAGCCGGGACAGGGAGCACTGAAGCTTTCTTT
cdr3_aa: CASKKAGTGSTEAFF

v_call: TRBV4-1
clone_size: NA
j_call: TRBJ1-1
d_call: NA
cdr3_nt: TGCGCCAGCAGCCAGCGGCGTAACACTGAAGCTTTCTTT
cdr3_aa: CASSQRRNTEAFF

v_call: TRBV28
clone_size: NA
j_call: TRBJ2-3
d_call: NA
cdr3_nt: TGTGCCAGCAGTGGACGGAATAAGGTAGCGCCAGATACGCAGTATTTT
cdr3_aa: CASSGRNKVAPDTQYF

v_call: TRBV27
clone_size: NA
j_call: TRBJ2-5
d_call: TRBD1
cdr3_nt: TGTGCCAGCAGTTCGACAGGGCTTGGGACCCAGTACTTC
cdr3_aa: CASSSTGLGTQYF

v_call: TRBV6-6
clone_size: NA
j_call: TRBJ2-2
d_call: NA
cdr3_nt: TGTGCCAGCGCAAAGCACGGGGAGCTGTTTTTT
cdr3_aa: CASAKHGELFF

v_call: TRBV4-1
clone_size: once
j_call: TRBJ2-3
d_call: TRBD2
cdr3_nt: TGCGCCAGCAGCCAAGAGGGTACTAGCGGGAGGACAGATACGCAGTATTTT
cdr3_aa: CASSQEGTSGRTDTQYF

v_call: TRBV30
clone_size: NA
j_call: TRBJ1-1
d_call: NA
cdr3_nt: TGTGCCTGGACGGCGCAGGTCACTGAAGCTTTCTTT
cdr3_aa: CAWTAQVTEAFF

v_call: TRBV7-2
clone_size: NA
j_call: TRBJ2-1
d_call: TRBD2
cdr3_nt: TGTGCCAGCAGCTTGGGGGGGGAGCAGTTCTTC
cdr3_aa: CASSLGGEQFF

v_call: TRBV5-1
clone_size: NA
j_call: TRBJ1-2
d_call: NA
cdr3_nt: TGCGCCAGCAGCTTGGAAGGAGGGGATAACTATGGCTACACCTTC
cdr3_aa: CASSLEGGDNYGYTF

v_call: TRBV11-3
clone_size: once
j_call: TRBJ2-5
d_call: NA
cdr3_nt: TGTGCCAGCAGCCCTACGTTTAGCCCCGCGGAGACCCAGTACTTC
cdr3_aa: CASSPTFSPAETQYF

v_call: TRBV9
clone_size: NA
j_call: TRBJ2-1
d_call: NA
cdr3_nt: TGTGCCAGCAGCCTTTATAATGAGCAGTTCTTC
cdr3_aa: CASSLYNEQFF

v_call: TRBV21-1
clone_size: NA
j_call: TRBJ2-7
d_call: NA
cdr3_nt: TGTGCCAGCAGCACCCCGACAGTCGGTGCCGACGAGCAGTACTTC
cdr3_aa: CASSTPTVGADEQYF

v_call: TRBV9
clone_size: once
j_call: TRBJ2-3
d_call: TRBD2
cdr3_nt: TGTGCCAGCAGCGTGGACCTAGCGGGAGTAGAAGATACGCAGTATTTT
cdr3_aa: CASSVDLAGVEDTQYF

v_call: TRBV19
clone_size: few
j_call: TRBJ1-3
d_call: TRBD1
cdr3_nt: TGTGCCAGTTCCGGGACAGGATTAAACACCATATATTTT
cdr3_aa: CASSGTGLNTIYF

v_call: TRBV11-2
clone_size: NA
j_call: TRBJ2-7
d_call: TRBD1
cdr3_nt: TGTGCCAGCAGCACCCCCAGGGGGAACACCTACGAGCAGTACTTC
cdr3_aa: CASSTPRGNTYEQYF

v_call: TRBV19
clone_size: NA
j_call: TRBJ1-5
d_call: TRBD1
cdr3_nt: TGTGCCAGTAGTACCGGGACAGGGGCTCAGCCCCAGCATTTT
cdr3_aa: CASSTGTGAQPQHF

v_call: TRBV7-9
clone_size: NA
j_call: TRBJ2-1
d_call: TRBD2
cdr3_nt: TGTGCCAGCAGCGTCGCACTAGCGGGAGTCAATGAGCAGTTCTTC
cdr3_aa: CASSVALAGVNEQFF

v_call: TRBV10-3
clone_size: NA
j_call: TRBJ2-7
d_call: NA
cdr3_nt: TGTGCCACCGCAAAAGAGGGAGAGCAGTACTTC
cdr3_aa: CATAKEGEQYF

v_call: TRBV9
clone_size: once
j_call: TRBJ1-5
d_call: NA
cdr3_nt: TGTGCCAGCAGCCCAAGTACCGGGAGGGCGGATCAGCCCCAGCATTTT
cdr3_aa: CASSPSTGRADQPQHF

v_call: TRBV4-3
clone_size: NA
j_call: TRBJ2-1
d_call: NA
cdr3_nt: TGCGCCAGCAGCCAAATTAGAGGTGCCCCAACAAATGAGCAGTTCTTC
cdr3_aa: CASSQIRGAPTNEQFF

v_call: TRBV13
clone_size: NA
j_call: TRBJ2-5
d_call: NA
cdr3_nt: TGTGCCAGCAGCTTAAGACAAATCAAAGAGACCCAGTACTTC
cdr3_aa: CASSLRQIKETQYF

v_call: TRBV4-1
clone_size: NA
j_call: TRBJ2-7
d_call: TRBD1
cdr3_nt: TGCGCCAGCACCCAAACAGGGGGAAAGTACGAGCAGTACTTC
cdr3_aa: CASTQTGGKYEQYF

v_call: TRBV11-2
clone_size: NA
j_call: TRBJ2-7
d_call: TRBD1
cdr3_nt: TGTGCCAGCAGCTTTTGGACAGGGAACGAGCAGTACTTC
cdr3_aa: CASSFWTGNEQYF

v_call: TRBV19
clone_size: NA
j_call: TRBJ1-1
d_call: NA
cdr3_nt: TGTGCCAGTTTAGAACGGGGGGGCACTGAAGCTTTCTTT
cdr3_aa: CASLERGGTEAFF

v_call: TRBV13
clone_size: once
j_call: TRBJ1-1
d_call: NA
cdr3_nt: TGTGCCAGCAGCTTATTCGGCCAGGGCCTCACTGAAGCTTTCTTT
cdr3_aa: CASSLFGQGLTEAFF

v_call: TRBV6-1
clone_size: NA
j_call: TRBJ1-5
d_call: NA
cdr3_nt: TGTGCCAGCAGTGGGGCGTGGAATCAGCCCCAGCATTTT
cdr3_aa: CASSGAWNQPQHF

v_call: TRBV6-5
clone_size: NA
j_call: TRBJ1-1
d_call: TRBD1
cdr3_nt: TGTGCCAGCACTGGGGGCGGGACAGGCCACACTGAAGCTTTCTTT
cdr3_aa: CASTGGGTGHTEAFF

v_call: TRBV11-2
clone_size: NA
j_call: TRBJ2-7
d_call: TRBD1
cdr3_nt: TGTGCCAGCAGCTTATACGGGACAGGAATCCACGAGCAGTACTTC
cdr3_aa: CASSLYGTGIHEQYF

v_call: TRBV2
clone_size: NA
j_call: TRBJ1-1
d_call: NA
cdr3_nt: TGTGCCAGCAGGACTAAGGTTGAAGCTTTCTTT
cdr3_aa: CASRTKVEAFF

v_call: TRBV10-3
clone_size: NA
j_call: TRBJ1-2
d_call: TRBD1
cdr3_nt: TGTGCCATCAGTAGGGACAGCCTTTTTTCGGGCTACACCTTC
cdr3_aa: CAISRDSLFSGYTF

v_call: TRBV25-1
clone_size: NA
j_call: TRBJ2-1
d_call: NA
cdr3_nt: TGTGCCAGCAGTGACGGGATATACAATGAGCAGTTCTTC
cdr3_aa: CASSDGIYNEQFF

v_call: TRBV11-2
clone_size: NA
j_call: TRBJ2-1
d_call: NA
cdr3_nt: TGTGCCAGCAGCTTTACGACATACAATGAGCAGTTCTTC
cdr3_aa: CASSFTTYNEQFF

v_call: TRBV6-1
clone_size: NA
j_call: TRBJ1-2
d_call: TRBD1
cdr3_nt: TGTGCCAGCAGGGGGACAGGGCGAAACTATGGCTACACCTTC
cdr3_aa: CASRGTGRNYGYTF

v_call: TRBV10-3
clone_size: once
j_call: TRBJ1-1
d_call: NA
cdr3_nt: TGTGCCACTACACAGGGGAACACTGAAGCTTTCTTT
cdr3_aa: CATTQGNTEAFF

v_call: TRBV27
clone_size: NA
j_call: TRBJ2-7
d_call: NA
cdr3_nt: TGTGCCAGCAGTTTATCTGTGGGGACACGGTACTACGAGCAGTACTTC
cdr3_aa: CASSLSVGTRYYEQYF

v_call: TRBV29-1
clone_size: NA
j_call: TRBJ1-2
d_call: NA
cdr3_nt: TGCAGCGTAGCCGGGGGTATGGGCTATGGCTACACCTTC
cdr3_aa: CSVAGGMGYGYTF

v_call: TRBV5-1
clone_size: NA
j_call: TRBJ1-4
d_call: NA
cdr3_nt: TGCGCCAGCAGCTTGGACTCCGGGGAAAAACTGTTTTTT
cdr3_aa: CASSLDSGEKLFF

v_call: TRBV7-3
clone_size: NA
j_call: TRBJ2-1
d_call: NA
cdr3_nt: TGTGCCAGCAGCTTGGGACATTCGAATGAGCAGTTCTTC
cdr3_aa: CASSLGHSNEQFF

v_call: TRBV15
clone_size: once
j_call: TRBJ1-5
d_call: TRBD1
cdr3_nt: TGTGCCACCAGCACAGGACAGGGGGATCAGCCCCAGCATTTT
cdr3_aa: CATSTGQGDQPQHF

v_call: TRBV5-1
clone_size: NA
j_call: TRBJ2-1
d_call: TRBD2
cdr3_nt: TGCGCCAGCAAAAGGACTAGCGGGAGTCCGGATGAGCAGTTCTTC
cdr3_aa: CASKRTSGSPDEQFF

v_call: TRBV2
clone_size: NA
j_call: TRBJ2-3
d_call: TRBD2
cdr3_nt: TGTGCCAGCAGTGAATTATCTAGCGGGATCACAGATACGCAGTATTTT
cdr3_aa: CASSELSSGITDTQYF

v_call: TRBV5-4
clone_size: NA
j_call: TRBJ2-3
d_call: NA
cdr3_nt: TGTGCCAGCAGCTCCGTCCAGTCGAATACGCAGTATTTT
cdr3_aa: CASSSVQSNTQYF

v_call: TRBV27
clone_size: NA
j_call: TRBJ2-7
d_call: NA
cdr3_nt: TGTGCCAGCAGTATAACCGGGTCCTTTTACGAGCAGTACTTC
cdr3_aa: CASSITGSFYEQYF

v_call: TRBV28
clone_size: NA
j_call: TRBJ2-7
d_call: NA
cdr3_nt: TGTGCCAGCAGTCCCTCGACAGCCTACGAGCAGTACTTC
cdr3_aa: CASSPSTAYEQYF

v_call: TRBV27
clone_size: NA
j_call: TRBJ2-5
d_call: NA
cdr3_nt: TGTGCCAGCAGTTTATCGATCTCGGGAGAGACCCAGTACTTC
cdr3_aa: CASSLSISGETQYF

v_call: TRBV5-1
clone_size: NA
j_call: TRBJ1-2
d_call: NA
cdr3_nt: TGCGCCAGCAGCTTGGGCCAGTCAAGTGGCTACACCTTC
cdr3_aa: CASSLGQSSGYTF

v_call: TRBV6-5
clone_size: NA
j_call: TRBJ2-7
d_call: TRBD2
cdr3_nt: TGTGCCAGCAGTTCTTGGACTAGCGGGAGCCACGAGCAGTACTTC
cdr3_aa: CASSSWTSGSHEQYF